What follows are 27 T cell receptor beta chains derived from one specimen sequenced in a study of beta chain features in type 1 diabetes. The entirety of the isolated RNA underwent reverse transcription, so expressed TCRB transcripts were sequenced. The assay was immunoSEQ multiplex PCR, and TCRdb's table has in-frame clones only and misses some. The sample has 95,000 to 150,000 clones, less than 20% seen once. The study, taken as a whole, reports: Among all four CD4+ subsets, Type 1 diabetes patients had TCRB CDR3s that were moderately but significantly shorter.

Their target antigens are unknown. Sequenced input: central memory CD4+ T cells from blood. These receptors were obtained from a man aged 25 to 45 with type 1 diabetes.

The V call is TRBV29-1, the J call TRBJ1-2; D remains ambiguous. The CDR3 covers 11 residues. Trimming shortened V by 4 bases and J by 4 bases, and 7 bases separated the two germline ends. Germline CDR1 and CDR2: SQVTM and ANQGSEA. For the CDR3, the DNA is TGCAGCGTTGCAAGCTCCTATGGCTACACCTTC. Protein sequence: CSVASSYGYTF.

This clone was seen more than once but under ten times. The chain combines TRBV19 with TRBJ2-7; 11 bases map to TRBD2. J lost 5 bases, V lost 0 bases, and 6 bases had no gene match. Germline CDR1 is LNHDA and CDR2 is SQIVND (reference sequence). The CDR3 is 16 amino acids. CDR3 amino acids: CASSIELAGVRDEQYF. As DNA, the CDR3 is TGTGCCAGTAGTATAGAACTAGCGGGGGTACGGGACGAGCAGTACTTC.

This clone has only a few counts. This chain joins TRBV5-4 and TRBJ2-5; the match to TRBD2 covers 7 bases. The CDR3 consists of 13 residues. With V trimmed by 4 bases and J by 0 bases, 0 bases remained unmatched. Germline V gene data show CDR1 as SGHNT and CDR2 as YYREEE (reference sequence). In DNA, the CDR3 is TGTGCCAGCAGCGCGGGAGACCAAGAGACCCAGTACTTC. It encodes CASSAGDQETQYF. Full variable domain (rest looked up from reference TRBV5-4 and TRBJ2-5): ETGVTQSPTHLIKTRGQQVTLRCSSQSGHNTVSWYQQALGQGPQFIFQYYREEENGRGNFPPRFSGLQFPNYSSELNVNALELDDSALYLCASSAGDQETQYFGPGTRLLVL.

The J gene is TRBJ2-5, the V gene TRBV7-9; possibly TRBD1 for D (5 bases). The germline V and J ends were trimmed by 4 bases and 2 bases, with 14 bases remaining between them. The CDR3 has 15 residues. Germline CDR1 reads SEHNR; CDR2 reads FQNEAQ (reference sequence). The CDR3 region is CASSYFMGLQETQYF. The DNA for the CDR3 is TGTGCCAGCAGCTATTTTATGGGGCTACAAGAGACCCAGTACTTC.

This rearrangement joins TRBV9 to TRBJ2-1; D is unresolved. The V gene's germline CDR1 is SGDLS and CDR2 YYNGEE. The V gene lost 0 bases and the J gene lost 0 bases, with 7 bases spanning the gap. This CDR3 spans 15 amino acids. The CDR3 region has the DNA TGTGCCAGCAGCGTAGCTCATAGCTCCTACAATGAGCAGTTCTTC. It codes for CASSVAHSSYNEQFF.

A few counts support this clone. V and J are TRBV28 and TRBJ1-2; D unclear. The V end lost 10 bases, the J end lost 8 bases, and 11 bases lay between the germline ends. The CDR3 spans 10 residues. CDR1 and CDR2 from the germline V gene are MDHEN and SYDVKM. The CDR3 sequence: CAILREGYTF. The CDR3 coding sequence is TGTGCCATCCTCCGGGAGGGCTACACCTTC.

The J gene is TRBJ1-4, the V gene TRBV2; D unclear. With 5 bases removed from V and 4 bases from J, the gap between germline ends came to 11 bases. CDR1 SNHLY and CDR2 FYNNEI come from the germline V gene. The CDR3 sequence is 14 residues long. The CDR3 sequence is CASSYGQRNEKLFF. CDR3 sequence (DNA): TGTGCCAGCAGTTATGGGCAGCGTAATGAAAAACTGTTTTTT.

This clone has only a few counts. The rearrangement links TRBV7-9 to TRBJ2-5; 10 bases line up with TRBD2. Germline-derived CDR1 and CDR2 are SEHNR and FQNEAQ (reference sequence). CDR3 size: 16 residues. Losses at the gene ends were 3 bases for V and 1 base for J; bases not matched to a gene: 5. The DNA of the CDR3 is TGTGCCAGCAGCTTTGGAGCTAGCGGGGGCCAAGAGACCCAGTACTTC. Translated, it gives CASSFGASGGQETQYF.

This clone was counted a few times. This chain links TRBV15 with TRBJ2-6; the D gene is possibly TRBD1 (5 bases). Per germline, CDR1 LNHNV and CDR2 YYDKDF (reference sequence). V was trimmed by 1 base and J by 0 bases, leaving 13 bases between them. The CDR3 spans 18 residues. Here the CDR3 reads CATSRVAGLYSGANVLTF. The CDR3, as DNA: TGTGCCACCAGCAGAGTAGCAGGGCTTTACTCTGGGGCCAACGTCCTGACTTTC.

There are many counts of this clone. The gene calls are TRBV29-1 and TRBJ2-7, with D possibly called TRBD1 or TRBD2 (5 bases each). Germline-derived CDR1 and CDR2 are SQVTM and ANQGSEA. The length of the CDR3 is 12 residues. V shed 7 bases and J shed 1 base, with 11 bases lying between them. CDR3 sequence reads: CSAGDGSYEQYF. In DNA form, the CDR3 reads TGCAGCGCCGGGGACGGGTCCTACGAGCAGTACTTC.

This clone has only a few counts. The CDR3 sequence: CASSIRTGEETQYF. The CDR3 coding sequence is TGCGCCAGCAGCATCCGAACGGGGGAAGAGACCCAGTACTTC. J is TRBJ2-5 and V is TRBV23-1, with D perhaps TRBD2 (6 bases). TRBV23-1 is sorted into the ORF group, with uncertain function. There are 14 residues in the CDR3. V was shortened by 6 bases and J by 3 bases, with 14 bases between the two germline ends.

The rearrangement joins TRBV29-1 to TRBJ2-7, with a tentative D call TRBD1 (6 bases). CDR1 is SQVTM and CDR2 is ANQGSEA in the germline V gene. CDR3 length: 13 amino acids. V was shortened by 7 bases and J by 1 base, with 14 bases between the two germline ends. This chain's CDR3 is CSGRTAPSYEQYF. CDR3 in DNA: TGCAGCGGACGGACAGCCCCTTCCTACGAGCAGTACTTC.

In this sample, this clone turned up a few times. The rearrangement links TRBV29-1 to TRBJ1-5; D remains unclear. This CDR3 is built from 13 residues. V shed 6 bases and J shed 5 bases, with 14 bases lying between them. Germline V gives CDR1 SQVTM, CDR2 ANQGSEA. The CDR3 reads CSVAFGNDQPQHF. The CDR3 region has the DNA TGCAGCGTCGCATTCGGAAATGATCAGCCCCAGCATTTT.

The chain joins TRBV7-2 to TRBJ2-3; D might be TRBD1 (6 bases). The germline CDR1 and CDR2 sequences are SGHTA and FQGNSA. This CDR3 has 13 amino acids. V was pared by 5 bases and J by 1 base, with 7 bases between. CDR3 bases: TGTGCCAGCAGCGGACAGCGCACAGATACGCAGTATTTT. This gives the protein CASSGQRTDTQYF.

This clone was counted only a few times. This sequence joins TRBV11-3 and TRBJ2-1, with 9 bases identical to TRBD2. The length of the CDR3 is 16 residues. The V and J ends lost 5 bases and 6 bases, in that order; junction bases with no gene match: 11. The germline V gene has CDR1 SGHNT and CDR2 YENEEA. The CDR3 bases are TGTGCCAGCAGCCCCGCCGGACTAGCGACACCCAATGAGCAGTTCTTC. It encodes CASSPAGLATPNEQFF.

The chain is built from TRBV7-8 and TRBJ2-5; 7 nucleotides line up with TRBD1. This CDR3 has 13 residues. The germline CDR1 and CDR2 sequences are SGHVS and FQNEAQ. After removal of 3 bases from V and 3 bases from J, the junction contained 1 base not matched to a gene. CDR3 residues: CASSLDRKETQYF. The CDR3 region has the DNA TGTGCCAGCAGCTTGGACAGGAAAGAGACCCAGTACTTC.

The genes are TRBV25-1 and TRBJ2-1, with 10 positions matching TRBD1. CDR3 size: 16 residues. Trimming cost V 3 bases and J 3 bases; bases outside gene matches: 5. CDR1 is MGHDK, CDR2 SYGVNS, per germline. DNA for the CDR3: TGTGCCAGCAGTGATCCGGGACAGGGGAACTACAATGAGCAGTTCTTC. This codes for CASSDPGQGNYNEQFF.

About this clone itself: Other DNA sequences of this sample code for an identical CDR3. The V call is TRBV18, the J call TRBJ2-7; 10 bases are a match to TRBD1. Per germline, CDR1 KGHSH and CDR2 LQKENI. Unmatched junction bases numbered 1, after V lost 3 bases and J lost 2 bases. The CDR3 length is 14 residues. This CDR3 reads CASSPGTGAYEQYF. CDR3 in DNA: TGTGCCAGCTCACCCGGGACAGGGGCCTACGAGCAGTACTTC.

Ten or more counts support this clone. CDR3 residues: CASSLYGTGAREKLFF. The CDR3 region has the DNA TGCGCCAGCAGCCTCTATGGGACAGGGGCGAGAGAAAAACTGTTTTTT. The V call is TRBV5-1, the J call TRBJ1-4, with 10 nucleotides matching TRBD1. This CDR3 is built from 16 residues. The ends lost 4 bases at V and 8 bases at J; junction bases unmatched: 11. Germline assignment: CDR1 SGHRS and CDR2 YFSETQ.

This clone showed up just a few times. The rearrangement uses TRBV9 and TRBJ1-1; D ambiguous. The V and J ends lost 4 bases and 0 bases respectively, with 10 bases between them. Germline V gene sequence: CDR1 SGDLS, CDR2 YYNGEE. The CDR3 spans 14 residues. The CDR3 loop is CASSSDLLNTEAFF. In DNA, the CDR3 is TGTGCCAGCAGCTCTGACCTATTGAACACTGAAGCTTTCTTT.

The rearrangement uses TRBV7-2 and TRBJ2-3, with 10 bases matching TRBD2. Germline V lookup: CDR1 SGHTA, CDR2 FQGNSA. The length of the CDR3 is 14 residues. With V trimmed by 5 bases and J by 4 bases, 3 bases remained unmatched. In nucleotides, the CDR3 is TGTGCCAGCAGCCCTGGACTAGCGGCAGATACGCAGTATTTT. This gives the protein CASSPGLAADTQYF.

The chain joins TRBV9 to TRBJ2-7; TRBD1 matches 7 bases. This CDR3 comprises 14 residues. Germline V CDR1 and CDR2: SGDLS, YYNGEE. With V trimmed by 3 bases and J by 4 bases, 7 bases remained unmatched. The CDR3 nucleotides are TGTGCCAGCAGCGCACAGGGGAATCGTTACGAGCAGTACTTC. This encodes CASSAQGNRYEQYF.

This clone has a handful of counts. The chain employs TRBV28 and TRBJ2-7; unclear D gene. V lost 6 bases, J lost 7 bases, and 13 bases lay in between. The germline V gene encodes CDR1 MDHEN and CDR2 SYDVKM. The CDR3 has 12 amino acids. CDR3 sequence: CASRRGPGEQYF. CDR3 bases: TGTGCCAGCAGGCGCGGTCCGGGTGAGCAGTACTTC. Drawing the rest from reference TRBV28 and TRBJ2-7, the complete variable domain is DVKVTQSSRYLVKRTGEKVFLECVQDMDHENMFWYRQDPGLGLRLIYFSYDVKMKEKGDIPEGYSVSREKKERFSLILESASTNQTSMYLCASRRGPGEQYFGPGTRLTVT.

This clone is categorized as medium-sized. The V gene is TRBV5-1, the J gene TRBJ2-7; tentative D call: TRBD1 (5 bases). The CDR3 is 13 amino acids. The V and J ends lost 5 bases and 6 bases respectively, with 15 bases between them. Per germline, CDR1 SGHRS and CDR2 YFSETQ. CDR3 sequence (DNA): TGCGCCAGCAGACCTGGGCAGGGAAGCGAGCAGTACTTC. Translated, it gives CASRPGQGSEQYF.

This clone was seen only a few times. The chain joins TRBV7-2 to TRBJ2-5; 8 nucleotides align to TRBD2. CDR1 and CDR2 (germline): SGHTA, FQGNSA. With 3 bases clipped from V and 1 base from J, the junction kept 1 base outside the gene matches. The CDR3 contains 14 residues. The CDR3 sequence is CASSFTSGQETQYF. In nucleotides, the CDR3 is TGTGCCAGCAGCTTCACTAGCGGCCAAGAGACCCAGTACTTC.

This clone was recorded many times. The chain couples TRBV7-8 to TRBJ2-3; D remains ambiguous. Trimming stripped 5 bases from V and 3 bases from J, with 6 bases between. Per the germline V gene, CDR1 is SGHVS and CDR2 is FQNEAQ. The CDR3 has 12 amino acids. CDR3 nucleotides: TGTGCCAGCAGCCCCCGAACAGATACGCAGTATTTT. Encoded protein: CASSPRTDTQYF.

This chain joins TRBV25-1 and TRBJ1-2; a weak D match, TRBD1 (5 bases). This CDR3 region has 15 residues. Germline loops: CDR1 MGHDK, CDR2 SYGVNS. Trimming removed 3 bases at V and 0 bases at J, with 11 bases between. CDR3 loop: CASSEVGESNYGYTF. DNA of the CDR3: TGTGCCAGCAGTGAGGTAGGGGAGTCTAACTATGGCTACACCTTC.